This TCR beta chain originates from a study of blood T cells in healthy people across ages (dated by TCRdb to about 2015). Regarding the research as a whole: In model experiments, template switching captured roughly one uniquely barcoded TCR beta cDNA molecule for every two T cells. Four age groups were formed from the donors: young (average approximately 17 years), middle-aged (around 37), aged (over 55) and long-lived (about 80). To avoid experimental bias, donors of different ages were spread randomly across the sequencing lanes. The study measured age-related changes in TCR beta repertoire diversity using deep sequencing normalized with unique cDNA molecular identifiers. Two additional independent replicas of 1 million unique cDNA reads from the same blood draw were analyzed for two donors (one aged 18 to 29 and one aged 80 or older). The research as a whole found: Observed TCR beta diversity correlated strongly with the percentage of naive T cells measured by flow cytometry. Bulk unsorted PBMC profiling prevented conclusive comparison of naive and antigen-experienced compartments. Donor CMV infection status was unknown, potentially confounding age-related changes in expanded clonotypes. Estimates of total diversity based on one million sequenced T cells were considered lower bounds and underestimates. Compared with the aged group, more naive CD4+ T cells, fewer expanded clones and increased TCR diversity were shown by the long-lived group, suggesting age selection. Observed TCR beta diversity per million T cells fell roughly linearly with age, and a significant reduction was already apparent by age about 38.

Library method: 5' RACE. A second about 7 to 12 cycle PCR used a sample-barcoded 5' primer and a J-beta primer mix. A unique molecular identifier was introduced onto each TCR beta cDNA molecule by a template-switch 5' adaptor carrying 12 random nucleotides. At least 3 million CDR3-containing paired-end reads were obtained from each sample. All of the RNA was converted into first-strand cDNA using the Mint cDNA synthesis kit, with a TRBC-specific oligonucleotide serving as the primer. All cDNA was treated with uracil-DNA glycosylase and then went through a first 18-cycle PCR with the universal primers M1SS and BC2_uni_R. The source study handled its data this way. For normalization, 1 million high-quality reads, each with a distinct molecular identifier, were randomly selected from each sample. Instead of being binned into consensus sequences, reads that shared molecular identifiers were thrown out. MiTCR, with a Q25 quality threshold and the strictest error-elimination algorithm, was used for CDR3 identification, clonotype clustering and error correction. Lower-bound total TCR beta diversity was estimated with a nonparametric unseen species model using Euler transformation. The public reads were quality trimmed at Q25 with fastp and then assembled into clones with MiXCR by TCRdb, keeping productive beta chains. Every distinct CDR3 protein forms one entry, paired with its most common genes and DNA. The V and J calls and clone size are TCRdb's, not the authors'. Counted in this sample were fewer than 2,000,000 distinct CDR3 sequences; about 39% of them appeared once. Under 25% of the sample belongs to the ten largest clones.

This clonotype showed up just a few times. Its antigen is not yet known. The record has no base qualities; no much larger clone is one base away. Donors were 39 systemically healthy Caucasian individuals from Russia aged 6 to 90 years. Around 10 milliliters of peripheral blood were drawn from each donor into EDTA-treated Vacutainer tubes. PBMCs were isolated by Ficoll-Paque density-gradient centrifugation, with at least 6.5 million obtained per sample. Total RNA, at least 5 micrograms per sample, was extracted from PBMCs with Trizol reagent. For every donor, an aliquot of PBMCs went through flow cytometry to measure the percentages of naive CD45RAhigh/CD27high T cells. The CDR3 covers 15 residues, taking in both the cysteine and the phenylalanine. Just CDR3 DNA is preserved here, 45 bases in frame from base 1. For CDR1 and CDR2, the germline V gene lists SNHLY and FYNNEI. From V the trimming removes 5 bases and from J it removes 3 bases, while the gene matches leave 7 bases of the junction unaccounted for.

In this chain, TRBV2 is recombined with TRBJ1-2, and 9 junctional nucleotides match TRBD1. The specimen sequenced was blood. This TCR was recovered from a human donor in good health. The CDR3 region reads CASSKGQGGDYGYTF. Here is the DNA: TGTGCCAGCAGTAAGGGACAGGGAGGCGACTATGGCTACACCTTC.